The TCR beta chain described here comes from a study of blood T cell repertoires in COVID-19. In the study overall: The cDNA or gDNA used as material had been derived from T cells, B-cell-depleted T cells, or PBMCs.

After removal of 8 bases from V and 6 bases from J, the junction contained 12 bases not matched to a gene. Germline loops: CDR1 MDHEN, CDR2 SYDVKM. The CDR3 sequence is 14 residues long. TCRdb keeps only in-frame clones here, not all; method: immunoSEQ multiplex PCR. The table lists around 280,000 clones, around 87% of them singletons, with roughly 1.3% in the top ten. The chain carries TRBV28 and TRBJ1-1; 7 bases align to TRBD1. This clonotype originated in a man between 70 and 80 years old with acute or convalescent COVID-19. The sample consisted of peripheral blood. The DNA of the CDR3 is TGTGCCAGCCAAGGGGACAGATCCCATCCTGAAGCTTTCTTT. Encoded protein: CASQGDRSHPEAFF.